The clone carrying this TCR beta chain has just one count. The sample contains more than one DNA sequence encoding this CDR3. Method: immunoSEQ multiplex PCR; TCRdb's copy keeps in-frame clones and lacks some. The table includes some 390,000 clones, just under 90% detected once. These data are taken from a study of blood T cell repertoires in COVID-19. Whole-study context: Sites in the United States, Italy and Spain provided acute and convalescent COVID-19 samples. T cells, B-cell-depleted T cells, or PBMCs provided the cDNA or gDNA that served as material.

This CDR3 contains 14 residues. Germline CDR1 MNHEY, CDR2 SMNVEV (reference sequence). With 5 bases removed from V and 2 bases from J, the gap between germline ends came to 13 bases. Either two negative PCRs, clearance, or symptom resolution qualified Cohort 3 donors as recovered. Sequenced material: PBMCs or T cells enriched from blood (not recorded which). The sequence came from a woman in her 30s who had recovered from COVID-19. The J gene is TRBJ2-7, the V gene TRBV27, with D tentatively TRBD1 (6 bases). This CDR3 is CASSLLGGTYEQYF. In nucleotides, the CDR3 is TGTGCCAGCAGTCTCCTTGGGGGCACCTACGAGCAGTACTTC.